This T cell receptor beta chain was profiled in a study of identical twins. Germline V lookup: CDR1 MNHNS, CDR2 SASEGT. The CDR3 has 14 amino acids. V was pared by 6 bases and J by 7 bases, with 7 bases of the junction left unmatched. TCRdb reprocessed the 5' RACE reads with MiXCR, giving one entry per CDR3 protein. The top ten clones hold 5% to 6.5% of a sample with about 220,000 distinct CDR3 sequences, less than 9.5% of them seen once. This clonotype was counted a few times. The sequencing input was memory (CD45RO+) T cells sorted from blood. This clonotype originated in a woman aged 18-29 years in good health. The chain is built from TRBV6-1 and TRBJ2-1, with TRBD2 matching over 9 bases. The CDR3 is CASSLAGSTNEQFF. DNA of the CDR3: TGTGCCAGCAGCCTAGCGGGAAGTACGAATGAGCAGTTCTTC.